This T cell receptor beta chain stems from a study of blood T cells in healthy people across ages. Worth noting for this clonotype: Its antigen is unidentified.

V shed 8 bases and J shed 0 bases, with 10 bases lying between them. This CDR3 has 13 residues. CDR1 is MDHEN, CDR2 SYDVKM, per germline. Points from the study as a whole: Any changes in expanded clonotypes were possibly confounded, as donor CMV status remained unknown. While age rose, TCR beta diversity per million T cells dropped in a roughly linear way.

For the second PCR, which ran for 7 to 11 cycles, a sample-barcoded 5' primer and a J-beta primer mix were used. TCRdb re-analysed the 5' RACE reads in MiXCR, keeping a single row per CDR3 protein. The sample yields around 800,000 distinct CDR3 sequences, around 24% seen once. It was about 9.4 milliliters of peripheral blood that were drawn from each donor. The same sample was also studied in work on T cells of mothers and their children.

The specimen sequenced was blood. This sequence was found in a boy between 10 and 17 years old in good health. The rearrangement uses TRBV28 and TRBJ1-1, with D possibly matching TRBD1 (5 bases). CDR3 region: CASAAGVNTEAFF. The CDR3 bases are TGTGCCAGCGCCGCGGGGGTGAACACTGAAGCTTTCTTT.